One sample yielded the 26 T cell receptor beta chains listed below, sequenced in a study of shared clonotypes between healthy human individuals (TCRdb year 2020). Libraries were built with the immunoSEQ multiplex PCR assay. TCRdb took over this immuneACCESS table, retaining in-frame rearrangements with V and J assigned. Such tables are incomplete; in checked studies, under half of the missing clones stem from an unresolved V gene, and the remainder is unexplained. Across this sample there are about 2.4 million clones, with roughly 93% seen only once. The ten largest clones take up around 0.37% of the sample. Sequencing was carried out using naive CD4+ T cells from PBMCs. The sample's cell subset or site label is to be understood as: CD45RA+ positively selected. These receptors were collected from a man aged 18 to 30 in good health. Some clones in this sample may be carry-over from other donors' samples.

The chain links TRBV15 to TRBJ2-1, with D unclear. Germline V lookup: CDR1 LNHNV, CDR2 YYDKDF (reference sequence). The CDR3 is made up of 15 amino acids. Deletions cut 2 bases from V and 5 bases from J, with 13 bases between. CDR3: CATSRRLQGNNEQFF. The CDR3 region has the DNA TGTGCCACCAGCAGAAGACTCCAAGGGAACAATGAGCAGTTCTTC.

The chain recombines TRBV7-3 with TRBJ1-2, with unresolved D. Trimming shortened V by 1 base and J by 0 bases, and 12 bases separated the two germline ends. The CDR3 covers 16 residues. Germline V gene data show CDR1 as SGHTA and CDR2 as FQGTGA. CDR3 in DNA: TGTGCCAGCAGCTTAAGGCCCCTGGGGACTAACTATGGCTACACCTTC. Its protein is CASSLRPLGTNYGYTF.

As regards this clone: Additional DNA sequences in this sample encode the identical CDR3. This chain links TRBV28 with TRBJ1-2; D call uncertain. Trimming removed 2 bases at V and 4 bases at J, with 11 bases between. CDR3 size: 14 residues. Germline CDR1 and CDR2: MDHEN and SYDVKM. CDR3 bases: TGTGCCAGCAGTTTAAGCCCGGGAGTCTATGGCTACACCTTC. Translation gives CASSLSPGVYGYTF.

This clone was counted only a few times. The chain recombines TRBV28 with TRBJ1-5, with D unresolved. Germline CDR1 MDHEN, CDR2 SYDVKM. The germline V and J ends were trimmed by 4 bases and 15 bases, with 13 bases remaining between them. CDR3 length: 11 amino acids. In DNA, the CDR3 is TGTGCCAGCAGTTCTAAACAGCGGGCGCATTTT. As protein: CASSSKQRAHF. The whole variable domain, remainder taken from reference TRBV28 and TRBJ1-5, is DVKVTQSSRYLVKRTGEKVFLECVQDMDHENMFWYRQDPGLGLRLIYFSYDVKMKEKGDIPEGYSVSREKKERFSLILESASTNQTSMYLCASSSKQRAHFGDGTRLSIL.

V usage is TRBV5-5 and J usage is TRBJ2-7; tentatively, D is TRBD1 (6 bases). This CDR3 spans 13 amino acids. Germline V gene lookup returns CDR1 SGHKS and CDR2 YYEKEE (reference sequence). V gave up 4 bases and J gave up 1 base, with 9 bases separating them. This chain's CDR3 is CASSPDRSYEQYF. CDR3 nucleotide sequence: TGTGCCAGCAGCCCGGACAGATCCTACGAGCAGTACTTC. Based on the CDR3 plus reference TRBV5-5 and TRBJ2-7, the full variable domain is DAGVTQSPTHLIKTRGQQVTLRCSPISGHKSVSWYQQVLGQGPQFIFQYYEKEERGRGNFPDRFSARQFPNYSSELNVNALLLGDSALYLCASSPDRSYEQYFGPGTRLTVT.

CDR3 sequence: CASSRVTGGTEAFF. The CDR3 bases are TGCGCCAGCAGCCGGGTAACAGGGGGCACTGAAGCTTTCTTT. The chain couples TRBV5-1 to TRBJ1-1; 8 nucleotides line up with TRBD1. This CDR3 region has 14 residues. The germline gives CDR1 SGHRS, CDR2 YFSETQ. The V segment lost 4 bases and the J segment 4 bases; nucleotides outside the gene matches: 6. The variable domain in full, with the rest retrieved from reference TRBV5-1 and TRBJ1-1, is KAGVTQTPRYLIKTRGQQVTLSCSPISGHRSVSWYQQTPGQGLQFLFEYFSETQRNKGNFPGRFSGRQFSNSRSEMNVSTLELGDSALYLCASSRVTGGTEAFFGQGTRLTVV.

This clone was counted a single time. The V call is TRBV12-5, the J call TRBJ2-5, with D hard to call. V was trimmed by 7 bases and J by 4 bases, leaving 13 bases between them. Germline CDR1 reads LGHNT; CDR2 reads FRNRAP. The CDR3 runs to 13 residues. The CDR3 coding sequence is TGTGCTAGTGCCAATGGGGTGGCAGAGACCCAGTACTTC. Translation: CASANGVAETQYF.

The V and J genes are TRBV18 and TRBJ2-5; D is undetermined. This CDR3 spans 14 amino acids. The germline gives CDR1 KGHSH, CDR2 LQKENI. Trimming took 4 bases from V and 4 from J, leaving 13 bases between them. This CDR3 reads CASSRDAAGETQYF. The CDR3 DNA is TGTGCCAGCTCACGAGACGCTGCAGGAGAGACCCAGTACTTC.

V usage is TRBV5-6 and J usage is TRBJ2-7, with 9 positions matching TRBD2. This CDR3 is built from 12 residues. Germline loops: CDR1 SGHDT, CDR2 YYEEEE. The J segment lost 12 bases and the V segment lost 0 bases, leaving 4 bases of the junction unmatched. CDR3 coding DNA: TGTGCCAGCAGCTTGGTGGCGGGAGGGCCGTACTTC. Protein sequence: CASSLVAGGPYF.

The CDR3 reads CASSSGTASSGNTIYF. CDR3 DNA sequence: TGCGCCAGCAGCTCGGGGACCGCGAGCTCTGGAAACACCATATATTTT. This chain uses TRBV5-1 with TRBJ1-3, with a tentative D call TRBD1 (5 bases). V was shortened by 3 bases and J by 0 bases, with 13 bases between the two germline ends. Germline V lookup: CDR1 SGHRS, CDR2 YFSETQ. The CDR3 has 16 amino acids.

The chain couples TRBV9 to TRBJ2-3; D is uncertain. This CDR3 spans 12 amino acids. Per germline, CDR1 SGDLS and CDR2 YYNGEE. Trimming pared 4 bases from V and 10 bases from J, leaving 13 bases between. The CDR3 DNA is TGTGCCAGCAGCTTAGAGGTTGGTCCGCAGTATTTT. Its protein is CASSLEVGPQYF.

The chain recombines TRBV20-1 with TRBJ2-7, with D unclear. CDR1 and CDR2 from the germline V gene are DFQATT and SNEGSKA (reference sequence). V lost 8 bases and J lost 3, with 11 bases in between. CDR3 length: 11 amino acids. DNA for the CDR3: TGCAGTTTGGGTCGGCACTACGAGCAGTACTTC. Translating gives CSLGRHYEQYF.

This sequence joins TRBV18 and TRBJ1-4, with a possible D match to TRBD1 (5 bases). CDR1 and CDR2 from the germline V gene are KGHSH and LQKENI. Deletions cut 1 base from V and 6 bases from J, with 12 bases between. The CDR3 sequence is 15 residues long. This chain's CDR3 is CASSPQKGVDEKLFF. As DNA, the CDR3 is TGTGCCAGCTCACCACAGAAAGGGGTCGATGAAAAACTGTTTTTT.

The rearrangement joins TRBV7-2 to TRBJ1-2; D gene uncertain. Trimming cost V 0 bases and J 1 base, with 6 bases left between them. From germline, CDR1 is SGHTA and CDR2 FQGNSA. The CDR3 is made up of 14 amino acids. In nucleotides, the CDR3 is TGTGCCAGCAGCTTAGCCTGGGTTAACTATGGCTACACCTTC. Translation: CASSLAWVNYGYTF.

The V call is TRBV6-1, the J call TRBJ1-5; D not resolved. V was trimmed by 3 bases and J by 2 bases, leaving 5 bases between them. The CDR3 consists of 13 residues. Germline V gene lookup returns CDR1 MNHNS and CDR2 SASEGT. This chain's CDR3 is CASSDAGNQPQHF. DNA for the CDR3: TGTGCCAGCAGTGATGCGGGCAATCAGCCCCAGCATTTT.

In its sample, this clone was seen a few times. The CDR3 DNA is TGTGCCAGCAGCTTAGTCCCGGACACTGAAGCTTTCTTT. Protein sequence: CASSLVPDTEAFF. The chain is built from TRBV11-2 and TRBJ1-1; D is uncertain. The germline V gene encodes CDR1 SGHAT and CDR2 FQNNGV. Trimming took off 1 base at V and 3 bases at J, with 6 bases between the two ends. This CDR3 has 13 amino acids.

As for this clone: Distinct nucleotide sequences in the sample also encode this CDR3. This chain joins TRBV20-1 and TRBJ1-1; D is perhaps TRBD1 (6 bases). Trimming took off 3 bases at V and 8 bases at J, with 10 bases between the two ends. Germline CDR1 reads DFQATT; CDR2 reads SNEGSKA (reference sequence). CDR3 length equals 11 residues. The CDR3 region is CSARDRTEAFF. CDR3 bases: TGCAGTGCTAGGGACAGAACCGAAGCTTTCTTT.

The chain combines TRBV9 with TRBJ2-1; 12 nucleotides agree with TRBD2. Germline loops: CDR1 SGDLS, CDR2 YYNGEE. This CDR3 has 20 residues. Losses at the gene ends were 0 bases for V and 0 bases for J; bases not matched to a gene: 10. CDR3 nucleotide sequence: TGTGCCAGCAGCGTAGGTCTCGGACTAGCGGGGAAGAGCTCCTACAATGAGCAGTTCTTC. This sequence encodes CASSVGLGLAGKSSYNEQFF.

J is TRBJ2-2 and V is TRBV18; 10 positions agree with TRBD1. Germline CDR1 is KGHSH and CDR2 is LQKENI. The J segment lost 4 bases and the V segment lost 3 bases, leaving 5 bases of the junction unmatched. This CDR3 is built from 16 residues. CDR3 amino acids: CASSPQTGGVTGELFF. The CDR3 DNA reads TGTGCCAGCTCACCTCAGACAGGGGGCGTCACCGGGGAGCTGTTTTTT.

The V and J genes are TRBV5-4 and TRBJ2-3; a possible D gene is TRBD1 (6 bases). Trimming removed 3 bases at V and 0 bases at J, with 14 bases between. The CDR3 has 16 amino acids. Germline V lookup: CDR1 SGHNT, CDR2 YYREEE (reference sequence). CDR3 protein: CASSYQARGSTDTQYF. CDR3 DNA sequence: TGTGCCAGCAGCTATCAGGCTAGGGGGAGCACAGATACGCAGTATTTT.

The chain joins TRBV28 to TRBJ1-1; the D is unclear. Germline V gene lookup returns CDR1 MDHEN and CDR2 SYDVKM. The CDR3 spans 12 residues. Trimming shortened V by 4 bases and J by 5 bases, and 8 bases separated the two germline ends. CDR3 sequence reads: CASSSLITEAFF. CDR3 bases: TGTGCCAGCAGTTCCCTCATAACTGAAGCTTTCTTT.

As to this clone: Within the sample, other DNA sequences also encode this same CDR3. V gene TRBV6-6 combines with J gene TRBJ1-2; D possibly corresponds to TRBD1 (5 bases). In germline, CDR1 is MNHNY, CDR2 SVGAGI (reference sequence). The V and J ends lost 0 bases and 2 bases respectively, with 7 bases between them. This CDR3 spans 14 amino acids. The CDR3 is CASSYSRGNYGYTF. The CDR3 DNA is TGTGCCAGCAGTTACTCGAGGGGCAACTATGGCTACACCTTC.

This chain uses TRBV7-8 with TRBJ1-5; D unclear. The CDR3 spans 16 residues. Germline V gives CDR1 SGHVS, CDR2 FQNEAQ. V gave up 1 base and J gave up 2 bases, with 12 bases separating them. Written as DNA, the CDR3 is TGTGCCAGCAGCTTAGTTGCCGGGGATCGCAATCAGCCCCAGCATTTT. It is translated as CASSLVAGDRNQPQHF.

This chain joins TRBV29-1 and TRBJ1-2; 7 bases line up with TRBD1. The trim removed 1 base at V and 7 bases at J, leaving 6 bases unmatched. The CDR3 is 13 residues long. Germline V gene sequence: CDR1 SQVTM, CDR2 ANQGSEA. CDR3 bases: TGCAGCGTTGAAGGGACAGGCCGGGGTGGCTACACCTTC. Its protein product is CSVEGTGRGGYTF.

This chain uses TRBV6-1 with TRBJ1-4, with 7 bases matching TRBD1. CDR1 and CDR2 (germline): MNHNS, SASEGT. After removal of 1 base from V and 11 bases from J, the junction contained 4 bases not matched to a gene. The CDR3 is 13 residues long. CDR3 bases: TGTGCCAGCAGTGAAGAACAGGGGTTTAAACTGTTTTTT. It codes for CASSEEQGFKLFF.

A remark on this clone: The sample contains more than one DNA sequence encoding this CDR3. The chain uses TRBV11-2 and TRBJ2-3; D remains ambiguous. The CDR3 is 12 amino acids. Between the trimmed V and J ends, which lost 4 bases and 2 bases, there was a span of 4 bases. Germline-derived CDR1 and CDR2 are SGHAT and FQNNGV. For the CDR3, the DNA is TGTGCCAGCAGCTCGTACACAGATACGCAGTATTTT. Translating gives CASSSYTDTQYF.